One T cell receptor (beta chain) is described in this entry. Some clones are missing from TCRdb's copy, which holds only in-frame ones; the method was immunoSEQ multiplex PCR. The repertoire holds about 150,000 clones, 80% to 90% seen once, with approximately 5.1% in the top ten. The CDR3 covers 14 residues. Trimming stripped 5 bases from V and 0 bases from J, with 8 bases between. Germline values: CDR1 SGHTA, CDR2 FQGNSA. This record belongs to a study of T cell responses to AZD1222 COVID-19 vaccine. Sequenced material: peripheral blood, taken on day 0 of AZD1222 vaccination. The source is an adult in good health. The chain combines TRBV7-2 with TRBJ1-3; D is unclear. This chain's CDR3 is CASSPQISGNTIYF. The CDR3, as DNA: TGTGCCAGCAGCCCACAGATCTCTGGAAACACCATATATTTT.